The 4 T cell receptor beta chains below were found in one sample sequenced in a study of identifying expanded T cells in peripheral blood. Repertoires were generated with immunoSEQ multiplex PCR, while TCRdb's copy carries only in-frame clones and drops some. The profile shows around 85,000 clones, more than 75% of them singletons. Sequenced input: blood. Every receptor here comes from a person between 18 and 75 years old in good health.

The chain employs TRBV4-3 and TRBJ2-2; D remains unclear. Trimming stripped 1 base from V and 6 bases from J, with 12 bases between. This CDR3 has 15 residues. The V gene's germline CDR1 is LGHNA and CDR2 YSLEER. Here the CDR3 DNA reads TGCGCCAGCAGCCAAGTTCTTGGGGTCGCCGGGGAGCTGTTTTTT. This sequence encodes CASSQVLGVAGELFF.

This rearrangement joins TRBV19 to TRBJ1-6; TRBD1 aligns across 9 bases. Trimming cost V 6 bases and J 8 bases; bases outside gene matches: 5. This CDR3 spans 14 amino acids. From germline, CDR1 is LNHDA and CDR2 SQIVND (reference sequence). CDR3 sequence reads: CASRTRDRDSPLHF. For the CDR3, the DNA is TGTGCCAGTAGAACAAGGGACAGGGATTCACCCCTCCACTTT.

V is TRBV4-1 and J is TRBJ2-7; the D gene could be TRBD1 or TRBD2 (5 bases each). The CDR3 length is 13 residues. The V gene's germline CDR1 is MGHRA and CDR2 YSYEKL. V lost 1 base, J lost 7 bases, and 11 bases lay in between. The CDR3 loop is CASSQVPWGEQYF. CDR3 nucleotide sequence: TGCGCCAGCAGCCAAGTCCCTTGGGGGGAGCAGTACTTC.

This sequence joins TRBV11-2 and TRBJ2-7; 7 bases are a match to TRBD2. Looked up from germline, CDR1 is SGHAT and CDR2 is FQNNGV. The CDR3 is made up of 15 amino acids. V was clipped by 1 base and J by 3 bases; unmatched bases: 6. The CDR3 DNA reads TGTGCCAGCAGCTTAGGGGGGGGACCTATCTACGAGCAGTACTTC. Encoded protein: CASSLGGGPIYEQYF.